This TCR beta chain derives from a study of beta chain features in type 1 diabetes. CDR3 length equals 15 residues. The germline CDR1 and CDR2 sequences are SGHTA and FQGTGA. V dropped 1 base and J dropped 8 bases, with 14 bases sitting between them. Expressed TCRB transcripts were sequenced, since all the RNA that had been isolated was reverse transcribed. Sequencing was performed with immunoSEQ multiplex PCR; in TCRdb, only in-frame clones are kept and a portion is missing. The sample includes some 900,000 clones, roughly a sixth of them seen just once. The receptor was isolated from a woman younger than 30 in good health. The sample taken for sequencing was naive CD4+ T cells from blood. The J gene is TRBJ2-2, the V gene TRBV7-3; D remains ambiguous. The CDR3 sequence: CASSLIPAPGGELFF. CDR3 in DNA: TGTGCCAGCAGCTTAATACCCGCCCCCGGGGGGGAGCTGTTTTTT. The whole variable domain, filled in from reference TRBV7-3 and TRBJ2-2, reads GAGVSQTPSNKVTEKGKYVELRCDPISGHTALYWYRQSLGQGPEFLIYFQGTGAADDSGLPNDRFFAVRPEGSVSTLKIQRTERGDSAVYLCASSLIPAPGGELFFGEGSRLTVL.